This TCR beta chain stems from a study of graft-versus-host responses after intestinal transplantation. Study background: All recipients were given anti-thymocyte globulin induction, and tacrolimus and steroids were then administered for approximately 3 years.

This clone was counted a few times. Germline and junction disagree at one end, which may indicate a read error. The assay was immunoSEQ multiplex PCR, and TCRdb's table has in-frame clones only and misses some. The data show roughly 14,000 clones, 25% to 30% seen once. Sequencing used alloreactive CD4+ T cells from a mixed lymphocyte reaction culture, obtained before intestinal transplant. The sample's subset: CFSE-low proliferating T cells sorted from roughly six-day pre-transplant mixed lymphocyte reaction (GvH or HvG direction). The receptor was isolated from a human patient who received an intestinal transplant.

In DNA, the CDR3 is TGTGCTAGCAGCCCAGGACAGGGGAGAGGCAATGAGCAGTTCTTC. This sequence encodes CASSPGQGRGNEQFF. The chain couples TRBV7-7 to TRBJ2-1, with 9 bases lining up with TRBD1. The CDR3 has 15 amino acids. The germline gives CDR1 SSHAT, CDR2 FNYEAQ (reference sequence).